These 20 T cell receptor beta chains were sequenced from one sample in a study of cytomegalovirus exposure and HLA in healthy donors. The PCR was carried out with 60 Vbeta primers and 13 Jbeta primers. Libraries were prepared by immunoSEQ multiplex PCR; TCRdb keeps only in-frame clonotypes and omits some of them. The table shows tens of thousands of clones, with 76% occurring only once. The source material was PBMCs. Receptor source: a male donor in good health and CMV-seronegative.

The CDR3 sequence: CASSLGQYEQYF. The CDR3, as DNA: TGCGCCAGCAGCTTGGGCCAGTACGAGCAGTACTTC. The rearrangement links TRBV5-1 to TRBJ2-7, with D uncertain. CDR3 size: 12 residues. Trimming left V 0 bases short and J 4 bases short, with 5 bases between. Germline assignment: CDR1 SGHRS and CDR2 YFSETQ.

This clone was seen more than once but under ten times. V is TRBV10-2 and J is TRBJ1-1; 10 nucleotides agree with TRBD1. The V segment lost 4 bases and the J segment 0 bases; nucleotides outside the gene matches: 2. CDR3 length: 15 amino acids. Germline V gene lookup returns CDR1 WSHSY and CDR2 SAAADI. As DNA, the CDR3 is TGCGCCAGCAGTGGACAGGGGGCCCTGAACACTGAAGCTTTCTTT. It specifies CASSGQGALNTEAFF.

V and J are TRBV5-6 and TRBJ2-7; TRBD1 aligns across 10 bases. J was trimmed by 3 bases and V by 4 bases; bases with no gene match: 7. Germline CDR1 reads SGHDT; CDR2 reads YYEEEE. The CDR3 is made up of 15 amino acids. CDR3 protein: CASSQRDRGFYEQYF. DNA of the CDR3: TGTGCCAGCAGCCAGCGGGACAGGGGCTTCTACGAGCAGTACTTC.

The chain carries TRBV7-9 and TRBJ2-2; TRBD1 matches at 10 bases. In germline, CDR1 is SEHNR, CDR2 FQNEAQ (reference sequence). This CDR3 has 15 amino acids. V was clipped by 2 bases and J by 7 bases; unmatched bases: 4. CDR3 DNA: TGTGCCAGCAGCTTAATGGGACAGGGGAACGGGGAGCTGTTTTTT. This encodes CASSLMGQGNGELFF.

This sequence joins TRBV27 and TRBJ1-1; D gene unclear. Trimming stripped 10 bases from V and 0 bases from J, with 12 bases between. The germline CDR1 and CDR2 sequences are MNHEY and SMNVEV (reference sequence). The CDR3 has 13 residues. The CDR3 region has the DNA TGTGCCACCTCGTATGAGGTGAACACTGAAGCTTTCTTT. This sequence encodes CATSYEVNTEAFF.

This clone was seen a handful of times. The chain couples TRBV6-5 to TRBJ1-1; D ambiguous. V was trimmed by 2 bases and J by 3 bases, leaving 13 bases between them. The CDR3 covers 15 residues. Germline-derived CDR1 and CDR2 are MNHEY and SVGAGI. DNA of the CDR3: TGTGCCAGCAGTTACCCAGGATCATTGGACACTGAAGCTTTCTTT. Protein product: CASSYPGSLDTEAFF.

This clone was seen only once. The genes are TRBV4-3 and TRBJ1-6, with D possibly TRBD1 on 5 matching bases. The CDR3 spans 15 residues. Germline V gene sequence: CDR1 LGHNA, CDR2 YSLEER. Trimming removed 1 base at V and 7 bases at J, with 11 bases between. The CDR3 spells CASSQGRTRNSPLHF. CDR3 DNA: TGCGCCAGCAGCCAAGGTCGGACAAGGAATTCACCCCTCCACTTT.

The genes are TRBV28 and TRBJ1-2, with D possibly being TRBD1 (6 bases). With 6 bases removed from V and 6 bases from J, the gap between germline ends came to 14 bases. Looked up from germline, CDR1 is MDHEN and CDR2 is SYDVKM. CDR3 size: 13 residues. This chain's CDR3 is CASRWQGKDGYTF. For the CDR3, the DNA is TGTGCCAGCAGGTGGCAGGGGAAGGATGGCTACACCTTC.

This clone has a handful of counts. The V and J genes are TRBV7-2 and TRBJ1-4; 7 bases are a match to TRBD1. CDR3 length: 15 amino acids. V lost 7 bases, J lost 5 bases, and 10 bases stayed unmatched. Germline V gives CDR1 SGHTA, CDR2 FQGNSA. CDR3 sequence: CASTDQGRGNEKLFF. The CDR3 DNA sequence: TGTGCCAGCACCGACCAGGGCAGGGGGAATGAAAAACTGTTTTTT.

The rearrangement uses TRBV6-5 and TRBJ2-7; D unclear. CDR1 is MNHEY and CDR2 is SVGAGI in the germline V gene. The CDR3 is 13 amino acids. With 6 bases removed from V and 2 bases from J, the gap between germline ends came to 11 bases. The CDR3 nucleotides read TGTGCCAGCAGGACCCAGGCTACCTACGAGCAGTACTTC. Amino acids: CASRTQATYEQYF.

This rearrangement joins TRBV19 to TRBJ1-2; no clear D. Trimming left V 3 bases short and J 8 bases short, with 16 bases between. Germline values: CDR1 LNHDA, CDR2 SQIVND (reference sequence). The CDR3 extends over 14 amino acids. In DNA, the CDR3 is TGTGCCAGTAGTATTACACAGTCTGCAGGAGGCTACACCTTC. Amino acid sequence: CASSITQSAGGYTF.

This chain connects TRBV6-5 to TRBJ1-1; 8 nucleotides line up with TRBD1. The CDR3 sequence is 15 residues long. The germline CDR1 and CDR2 sequences are MNHEY and SVGAGI. Trimming took 11 bases from V and 4 from J; bases not matched to a gene: 15. CDR3 nucleotides: TGTGCCTGCACACCCCACAGGGGGGACGGCACTGAAGCTTTCTTT. Translated: CACTPHRGDGTEAFF.

The V gene is TRBV16, the J gene TRBJ2-1; the D gene is possibly TRBD2 (6 bases). The CDR3 extends over 13 amino acids. Germline V gene data show CDR1 as KGHSY and CDR2 as FQNENV. V lost 2 bases to trimming and J lost 10 bases, with 12 bases between them. The CDR3 sequence is CASSQTRAGEQFF. In DNA form, the CDR3 reads TGTGCCAGCAGCCAAACACGGGCGGGGGAGCAGTTCTTC.

This clone appeared a few times. This chain links TRBV7-9 with TRBJ1-2, with a weak D call TRBD1 (6 bases). V was cut by 3 bases and J by 0 bases, with 17 bases left in between. This CDR3 comprises 17 residues. Germline V gives CDR1 SEHNR, CDR2 FQNEAQ (reference sequence). CDR3 protein: CASSFGGGHLTNYGYTF. The CDR3 DNA reads as TGTGCCAGCAGCTTCGGGGGGGGCCACCTTACTAACTATGGCTACACCTTC.

V is TRBV28 and J is TRBJ2-1, with D possibly TRBD1 on 5 matching bases. V gave up 4 bases and J gave up 9 bases, with 13 bases separating them. Germline CDR1 and CDR2: MDHEN and SYDVKM. The CDR3 runs 13 residues. The CDR3 coding sequence is TGTGCCAGCAGTTGGCAGGGTGGTATTGAGCAGTTCTTC. Protein sequence: CASSWQGGIEQFF. The whole variable domain, filled in from reference TRBV28 and TRBJ2-1, reads DVKVTQSSRYLVKRTGEKVFLECVQDMDHENMFWYRQDPGLGLRLIYFSYDVKMKEKGDIPEGYSVSREKKERFSLILESASTNQTSMYLCASSWQGGIEQFFGPGTRLTVL.

The rearrangement joins TRBV6-4 to TRBJ2-1; possibly TRBD2 for D (6 bases). Germline CDR1 is MRHNA and CDR2 is SNTAGT. V was pared by 6 bases and J by 5 bases, with 14 bases between. The CDR3 runs 14 residues. The CDR3 sequence: CASSPLGSNNEQFF. In DNA form, the CDR3 reads TGTGCCAGCAGCCCACTCGGGAGTAACAATGAGCAGTTCTTC.

As for this clone: Sequence at one end of the junction differs from germline and may be a read error. The genes are TRBV5-4 and TRBJ2-5; D is possibly TRBD1 (6 bases). The germline CDR1 and CDR2 sequences are SGHNT and YYREEE (reference sequence). The CDR3 runs to 13 residues. CDR3 amino acids: CASSLESLGQEHF. CDR3 nucleotides: TGTGCCAGCAGCTTGGAATCTTTGGGACAAGAACACTTC.

The rearrangement links TRBV7-2 to TRBJ1-5, with 8 bases fitting TRBD1. The CDR3 runs to 15 residues. The germline V gene encodes CDR1 SGHTA and CDR2 FQGNSA. With V trimmed by 4 bases and J by 4 bases, 6 bases remained unmatched. The CDR3 spells CASSSGTGYNQPQHF. The CDR3 DNA is TGTGCCAGCAGCTCCGGGACAGGTTATAATCAGCCCCAGCATTTT.

This chain joins TRBV4-3 and TRBJ2-7; D perhaps matches TRBD2 (6 bases). The length of the CDR3 is 13 residues. The ends were cut back, 0 bases at V and 3 bases at J, with 6 bases in the middle. Germline V gene data show CDR1 as LGHNA and CDR2 as YSLEER. The CDR3 DNA reads as TGCGCCAGCAGCCAAGAAGCGGGCTACGAGCAGTACTTC. Translated: CASSQEAGYEQYF.

This clone was counted a single time. V is TRBV7-9 and J is TRBJ1-1; the D is unclear. CDR1 and CDR2 (germline): SEHNR, FQNEAQ (reference sequence). Trimming removed 0 bases from V and 2 bases from J, with 4 bases in between. There are 13 residues in the CDR3. The chain's CDR3 is CASSLALNTEAFF. The CDR3 nucleotides are TGTGCCAGCAGCTTAGCACTAAACACTGAAGCTTTCTTT.